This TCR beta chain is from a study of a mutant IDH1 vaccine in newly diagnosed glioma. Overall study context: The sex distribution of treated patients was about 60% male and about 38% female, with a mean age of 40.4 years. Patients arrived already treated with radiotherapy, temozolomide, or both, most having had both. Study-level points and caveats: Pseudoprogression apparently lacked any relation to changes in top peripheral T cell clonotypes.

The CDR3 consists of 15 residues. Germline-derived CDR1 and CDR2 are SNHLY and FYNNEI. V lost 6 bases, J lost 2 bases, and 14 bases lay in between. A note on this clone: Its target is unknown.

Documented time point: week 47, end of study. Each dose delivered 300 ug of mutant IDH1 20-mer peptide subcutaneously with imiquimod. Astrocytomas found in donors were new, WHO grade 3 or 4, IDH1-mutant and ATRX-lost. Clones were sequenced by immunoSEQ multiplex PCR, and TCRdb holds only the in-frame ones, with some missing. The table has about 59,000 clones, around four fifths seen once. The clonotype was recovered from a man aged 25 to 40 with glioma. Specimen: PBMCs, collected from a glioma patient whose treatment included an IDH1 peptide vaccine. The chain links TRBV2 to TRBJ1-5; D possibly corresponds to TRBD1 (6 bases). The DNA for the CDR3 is TGTGCCAGCAGGAAACAGGGAGGGGGCAATCAGCCCCAGCATTTT. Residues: CASRKQGGGNQPQHF.